The clone carrying this T cell receptor beta chain was found once. Per the original data handling: Amplification of reference gene primers was used by the study to estimate nucleated cell counts. Only in-frame clones appear in the TCRdb table, and some are missing; sequencing was by immunoSEQ multiplex PCR. The V and J calls and clone size are taken from that table; D and trimming were inferred from the DNA. This table holds a few hundred thousand clones, over 75% found once. The CDR3 is 15 residues long. Trimming took 7 bases from V and 1 from J; bases not matched to a gene: 5. The germline V gene encodes CDR1 SNHLY and CDR2 FYNNEI. These data come from a study of blood T cell repertoires in COVID-19.

The V gene is TRBV2, the J gene TRBJ1-5; 9 bases map to TRBD1. The sequencing input was peripheral blood. The sequence was obtained from a woman aged 25 to 45 with COVID-19, enrolled during active disease. CDR3 loop: CASKPQGASNQPQHF. The CDR3 nucleotides are TGTGCCAGCAAGCCACAGGGGGCGAGCAATCAGCCCCAGCATTTT.